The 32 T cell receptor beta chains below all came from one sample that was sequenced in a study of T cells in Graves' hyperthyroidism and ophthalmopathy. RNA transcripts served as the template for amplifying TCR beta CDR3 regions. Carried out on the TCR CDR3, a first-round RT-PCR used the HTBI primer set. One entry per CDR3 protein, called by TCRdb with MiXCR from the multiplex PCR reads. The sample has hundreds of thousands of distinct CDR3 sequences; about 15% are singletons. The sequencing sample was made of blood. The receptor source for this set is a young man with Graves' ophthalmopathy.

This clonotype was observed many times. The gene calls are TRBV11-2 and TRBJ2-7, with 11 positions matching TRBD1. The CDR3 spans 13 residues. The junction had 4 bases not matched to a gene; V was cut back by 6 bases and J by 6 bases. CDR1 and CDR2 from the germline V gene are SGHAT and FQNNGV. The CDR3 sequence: CASRRTGGGEQYF. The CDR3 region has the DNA TGTGCCAGCAGGCGGACAGGGGGCGGCGAGCAGTACTTC.

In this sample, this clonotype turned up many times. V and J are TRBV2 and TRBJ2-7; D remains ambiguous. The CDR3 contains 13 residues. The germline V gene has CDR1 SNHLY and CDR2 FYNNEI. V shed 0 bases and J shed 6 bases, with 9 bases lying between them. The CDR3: CASSEALELEQYF. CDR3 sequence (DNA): TGTGCCAGCAGTGAAGCGCTGGAGCTCGAGCAGTACTTC.

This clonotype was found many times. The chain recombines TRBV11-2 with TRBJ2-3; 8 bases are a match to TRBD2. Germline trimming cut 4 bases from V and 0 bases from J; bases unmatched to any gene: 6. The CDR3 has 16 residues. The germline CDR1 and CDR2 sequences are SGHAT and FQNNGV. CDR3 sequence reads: CASSSRRGASTDTQYF. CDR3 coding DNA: TGTGCCAGCAGCTCCCGGCGGGGGGCGAGCACAGATACGCAGTATTTT.

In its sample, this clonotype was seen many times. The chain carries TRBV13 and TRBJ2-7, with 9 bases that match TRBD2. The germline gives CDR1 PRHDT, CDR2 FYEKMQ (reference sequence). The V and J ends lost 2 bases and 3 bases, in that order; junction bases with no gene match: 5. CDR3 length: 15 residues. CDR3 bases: TGTGCCAGCAGCTTACGACTAGCGGCCTACTACGAGCAGTACTTC. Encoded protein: CASSLRLAAYYEQYF.

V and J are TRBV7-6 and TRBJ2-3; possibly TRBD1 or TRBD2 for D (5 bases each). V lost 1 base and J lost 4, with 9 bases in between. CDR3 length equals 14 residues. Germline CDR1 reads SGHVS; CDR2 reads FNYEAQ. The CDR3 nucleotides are TGTGCCAGCAGCTTAGGAGGGGCCGCAGATACGCAGTATTTT. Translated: CASSLGGAADTQYF.

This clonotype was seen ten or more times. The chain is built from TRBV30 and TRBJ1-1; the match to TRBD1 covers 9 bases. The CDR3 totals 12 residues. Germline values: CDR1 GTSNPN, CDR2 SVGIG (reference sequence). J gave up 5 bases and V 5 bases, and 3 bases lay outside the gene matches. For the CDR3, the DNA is TGTGCCTGGGGGACAGGGTGGACTGAAGCTTTCTTT. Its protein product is CAWGTGWTEAFF.

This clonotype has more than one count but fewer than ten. CDR3: CASSYDRNTDTQYF. The DNA for the CDR3 is TGTGCCAGCAGTTACGACCGGAACACAGATACGCAGTATTTT. The rearrangement links TRBV4-2 to TRBJ2-3; the D is unclear. Trimming pared 6 bases from V and 2 bases from J, leaving 12 bases between. Germline V gene sequence: CDR1 LGHNA, CDR2 YNFKEQ. This CDR3 contains 14 residues.

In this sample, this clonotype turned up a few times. The chain's CDR3 is CASSEWWRSNNSPLHF. The CDR3 bases are TGTGCCAGCAGTGAGTGGTGGAGGTCTAATAATTCACCCCTCCACTTT. The V and J genes are TRBV6-1 and TRBJ1-6; D not resolved. Germline V gene sequence: CDR1 MNHNS, CDR2 SASEGT. V lost 3 bases to trimming and J lost 5 bases, with 14 bases between them. The CDR3 loop spans 16 amino acids.

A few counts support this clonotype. The CDR3 spells CASSGTSGIYEQYF. The CDR3 DNA is TGTGCCAGCAGCGGGACTAGCGGGATATACGAGCAGTACTTC. The genes are TRBV6-1 and TRBJ2-7; 13 bases line up with TRBD2. The CDR3 contains 14 residues. Germline loops: CDR1 MNHNS, CDR2 SASEGT. With V trimmed by 6 bases and J by 4 bases, 3 bases remained unmatched.

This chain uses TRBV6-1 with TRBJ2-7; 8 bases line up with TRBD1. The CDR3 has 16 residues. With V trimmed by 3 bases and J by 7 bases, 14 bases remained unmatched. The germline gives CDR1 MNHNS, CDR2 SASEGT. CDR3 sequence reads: CASSERSDRGSREQYF. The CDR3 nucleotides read TGTGCCAGCAGTGAGAGGAGTGACAGGGGCTCGAGAGAGCAGTACTTC.

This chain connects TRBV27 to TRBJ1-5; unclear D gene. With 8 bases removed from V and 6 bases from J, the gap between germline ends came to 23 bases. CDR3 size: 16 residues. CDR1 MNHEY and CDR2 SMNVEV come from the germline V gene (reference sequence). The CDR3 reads CASARPHNQRGQPQHF. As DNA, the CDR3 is TGTGCCAGCGCCCGCCCCCACAATCAGAGAGGTCAGCCCCAGCATTTT.

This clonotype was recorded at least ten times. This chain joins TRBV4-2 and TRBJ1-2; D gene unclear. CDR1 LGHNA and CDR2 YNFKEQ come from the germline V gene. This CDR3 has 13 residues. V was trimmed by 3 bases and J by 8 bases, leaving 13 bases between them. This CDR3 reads CASSQEGERGYTF. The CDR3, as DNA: TGTGCCAGCAGCCAGGAAGGTGAGCGGGGCTACACCTTC.

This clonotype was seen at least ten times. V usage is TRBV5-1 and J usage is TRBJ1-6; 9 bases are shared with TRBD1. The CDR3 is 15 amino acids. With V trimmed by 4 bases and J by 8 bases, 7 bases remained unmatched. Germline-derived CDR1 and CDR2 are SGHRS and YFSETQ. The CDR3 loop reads CASSQQGAMDSPLHF. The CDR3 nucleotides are TGCGCCAGCAGCCAACAGGGGGCGATGGATTCACCCCTCCACTTT. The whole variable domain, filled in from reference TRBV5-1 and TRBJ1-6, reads KAGVTQTPRYLIKTRGQQVTLSCSPISGHRSVSWYQQTPGQGLQFLFEYFSETQRNKGNFPGRFSGRQFSNSRSEMNVSTLELGDSALYLCASSQQGAMDSPLHFGNGTRLTVT.

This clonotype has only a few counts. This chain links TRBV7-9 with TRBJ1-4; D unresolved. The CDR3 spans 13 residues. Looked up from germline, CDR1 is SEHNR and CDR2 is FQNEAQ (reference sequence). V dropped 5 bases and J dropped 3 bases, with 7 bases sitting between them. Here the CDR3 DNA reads TGTGCCAGCAGCCCACCCCCTAATGAAAAACTGTTTTTT. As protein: CASSPPPNEKLFF. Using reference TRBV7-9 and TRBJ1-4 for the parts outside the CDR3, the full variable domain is DTGVSQNPRHKITKRGQNVTFRCDPISEHNRLYWYRQTLGQGPEFLTYFQNEAQLEKSRLLSDRFSAERPKGSFSTLEIQRTEQGDSAMYLCASSPPPNEKLFFGSGTQLSVL.

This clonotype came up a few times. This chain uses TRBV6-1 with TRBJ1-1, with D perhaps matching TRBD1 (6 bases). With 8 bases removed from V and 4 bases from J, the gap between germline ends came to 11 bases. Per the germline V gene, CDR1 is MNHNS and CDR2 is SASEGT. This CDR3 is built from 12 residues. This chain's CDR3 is CASLTGSTEAFF. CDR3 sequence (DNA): TGTGCCAGCCTTACAGGGAGCACTGAAGCTTTCTTT.

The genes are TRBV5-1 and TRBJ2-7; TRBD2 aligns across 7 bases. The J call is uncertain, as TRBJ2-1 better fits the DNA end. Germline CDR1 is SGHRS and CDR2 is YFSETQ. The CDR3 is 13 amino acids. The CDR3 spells CASRLAISYEQFF. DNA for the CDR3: TGCGCCAGCAGACTAGCGATTTCCTACGAGCAGTTCTTC.

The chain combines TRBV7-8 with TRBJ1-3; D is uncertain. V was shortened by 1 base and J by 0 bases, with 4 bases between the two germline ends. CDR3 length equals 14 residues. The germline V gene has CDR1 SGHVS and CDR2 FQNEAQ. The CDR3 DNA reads TGTGCCAGCAGCTTAGTAAACTCTGGAAACACCATATATTTT. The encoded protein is CASSLVNSGNTIYF.

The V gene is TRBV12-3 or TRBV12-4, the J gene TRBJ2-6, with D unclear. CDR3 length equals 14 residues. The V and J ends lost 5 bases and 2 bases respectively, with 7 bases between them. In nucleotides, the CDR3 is TGTGCCAGCAGTCAAGACACTGGGGCCAACGTCCTGACTTTC. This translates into CASSQDTGANVLTF.

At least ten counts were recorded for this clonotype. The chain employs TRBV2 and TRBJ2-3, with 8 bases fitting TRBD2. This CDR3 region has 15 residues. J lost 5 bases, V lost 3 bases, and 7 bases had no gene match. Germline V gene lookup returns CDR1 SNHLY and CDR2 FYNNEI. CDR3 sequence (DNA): TGTGCCAGCAGTGAGGACGGGGGGGGGATAGATACGCAGTATTTT. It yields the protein CASSEDGGGIDTQYF.

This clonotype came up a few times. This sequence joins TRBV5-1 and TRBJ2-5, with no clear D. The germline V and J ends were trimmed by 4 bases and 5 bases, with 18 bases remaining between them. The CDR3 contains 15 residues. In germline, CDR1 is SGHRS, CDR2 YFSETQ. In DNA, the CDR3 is TGCGCCAGCAGCCCGGTCCCTAGTAAAGTGGAGACCCAGTACTTC. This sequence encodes CASSPVPSKVETQYF.

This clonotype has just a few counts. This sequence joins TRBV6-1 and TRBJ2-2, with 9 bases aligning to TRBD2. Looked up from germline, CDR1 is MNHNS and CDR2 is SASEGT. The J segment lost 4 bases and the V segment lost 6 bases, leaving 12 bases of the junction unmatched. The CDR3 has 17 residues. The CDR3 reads CASSFPGGTSSTGELFF. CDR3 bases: TGTGCCAGCAGCTTCCCCGGGGGGACTAGCAGCACCGGGGAGCTGTTTTTT.

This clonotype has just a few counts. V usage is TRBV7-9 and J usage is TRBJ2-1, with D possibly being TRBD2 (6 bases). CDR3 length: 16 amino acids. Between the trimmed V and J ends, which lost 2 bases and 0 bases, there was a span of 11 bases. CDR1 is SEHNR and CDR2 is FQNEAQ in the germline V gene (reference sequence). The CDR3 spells CASSLLERASYNEQFF. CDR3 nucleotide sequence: TGTGCCAGCAGCTTATTGGAGCGGGCCTCCTACAATGAGCAGTTCTTC.

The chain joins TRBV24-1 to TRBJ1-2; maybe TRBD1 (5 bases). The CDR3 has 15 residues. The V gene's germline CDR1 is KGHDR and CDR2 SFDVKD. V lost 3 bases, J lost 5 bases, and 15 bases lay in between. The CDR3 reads CATSDGTASWYGYTF. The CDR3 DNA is TGTGCCACCAGTGATGGGACGGCCTCCTGGTATGGCTACACCTTC.

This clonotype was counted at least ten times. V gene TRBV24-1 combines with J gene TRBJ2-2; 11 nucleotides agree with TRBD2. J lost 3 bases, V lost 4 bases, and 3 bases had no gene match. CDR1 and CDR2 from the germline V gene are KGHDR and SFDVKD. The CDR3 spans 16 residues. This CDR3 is CATSDTSGGDTGELFF. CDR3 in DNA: TGTGCCACCAGTGACACTAGCGGGGGAGACACCGGGGAGCTGTTTTTT.

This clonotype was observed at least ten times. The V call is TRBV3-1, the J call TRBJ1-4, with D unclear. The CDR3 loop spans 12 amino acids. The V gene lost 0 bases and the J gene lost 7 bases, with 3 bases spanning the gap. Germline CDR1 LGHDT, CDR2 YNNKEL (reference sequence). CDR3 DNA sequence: TGTGCCAGCAGCCAAGAGAGTGAAAAACTGTTTTTT. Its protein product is CASSQESEKLFF.

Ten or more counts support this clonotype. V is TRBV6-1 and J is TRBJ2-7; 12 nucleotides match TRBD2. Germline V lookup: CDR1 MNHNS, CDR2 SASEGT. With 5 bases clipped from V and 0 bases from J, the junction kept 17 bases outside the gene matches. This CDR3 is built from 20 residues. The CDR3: CASSCPDLTGLAGTSYEQYF. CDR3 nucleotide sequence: TGTGCCAGCAGTTGCCCAGACCTAACCGGACTAGCGGGGACCTCCTACGAGCAGTACTTC.

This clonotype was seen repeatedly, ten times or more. This chain's CDR3 is CASSKDRLAGGPGGDTQYF. DNA of the CDR3: TGTGCCAGCAGCAAAGACCGACTAGCGGGAGGGCCGGGGGGAGATACGCAGTATTTT. J is TRBJ2-3 and V is TRBV6-2 or TRBV6-3; TRBD2 agrees at 14 bases. After removal of 6 bases from V and 5 bases from J, the junction contained 16 bases not matched to a gene. This CDR3 is built from 19 residues. From germline, CDR1 is MNHEY and CDR2 SVGEGT.

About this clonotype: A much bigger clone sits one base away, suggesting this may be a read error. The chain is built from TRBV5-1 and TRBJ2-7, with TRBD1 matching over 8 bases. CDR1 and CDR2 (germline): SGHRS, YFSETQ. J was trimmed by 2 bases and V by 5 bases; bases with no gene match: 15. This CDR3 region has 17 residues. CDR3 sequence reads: CASSPDRRQGLTYEQYF. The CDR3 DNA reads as TGCGCCAGCAGTCCCGACAGGAGACAGGGGCTTACCTACGAGCAGTACTTC.

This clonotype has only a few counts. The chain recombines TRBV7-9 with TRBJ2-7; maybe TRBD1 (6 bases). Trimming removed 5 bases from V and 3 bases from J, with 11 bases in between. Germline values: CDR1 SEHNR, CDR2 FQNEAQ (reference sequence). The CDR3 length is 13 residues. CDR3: CASSHGQFYEQYF. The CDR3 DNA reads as TGTGCCAGCAGCCATGGACAGTTCTACGAGCAGTACTTC.

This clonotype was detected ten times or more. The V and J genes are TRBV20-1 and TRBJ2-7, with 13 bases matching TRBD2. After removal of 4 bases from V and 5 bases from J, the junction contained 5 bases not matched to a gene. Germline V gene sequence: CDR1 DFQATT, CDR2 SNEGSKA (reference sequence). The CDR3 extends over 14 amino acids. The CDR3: CSATLAGGAHEQYF. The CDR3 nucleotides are TGCAGTGCTACACTAGCGGGAGGGGCGCACGAGCAGTACTTC.

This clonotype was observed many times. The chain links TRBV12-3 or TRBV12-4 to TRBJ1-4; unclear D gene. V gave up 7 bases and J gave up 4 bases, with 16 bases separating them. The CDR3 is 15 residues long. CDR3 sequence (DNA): TGTGCCAGCACCCATCGGCACCTTTATAATGAAAAACTGTTTTTT. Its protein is CASTHRHLYNEKLFF.

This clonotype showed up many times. The DNA for the CDR3 is TGTGCCAGCAGTCCTCGTGATCGTGGCTACAATGAGCAGTTCTTC. This gives the protein CASSPRDRGYNEQFF. V gene TRBV6-2 or TRBV6-3 combines with J gene TRBJ2-1; no firm D call. The ends were cut back, 5 bases at V and 3 bases at J, with 14 bases in the middle. The germline CDR1 and CDR2 sequences are MNHEY and SVGEGT. The CDR3 is 15 residues long.